This T cell receptor (beta chain) originates from a study of blood T cell repertoires in COVID-19. Per the original data handling: Nucleated cell number was recorded as an estimate derived from reference gene primer amplification. Profiling relied on immunoSEQ multiplex PCR, and the TCRdb table lists in-frame clones only, not all of them. V and J calls and clone size are copied from that table; D and trimming were computed from the DNA. The table has 80,000 or so clones, 88% seen once. The CDR3 covers 15 residues. J gave up 6 bases and V 1 base, and 9 bases lay outside the gene matches. Germline CDR1 is SEHNR and CDR2 is FQNEAQ (reference sequence).

The V and J genes are TRBV7-9 and TRBJ2-7; 7 bases map to TRBD2. The TCR sequence derives from a human donor in a cohort sampled during active COVID-19. Sequencing input: peripheral blood. In nucleotides, the CDR3 is TGTGCCAGCAGCTTAGGGGGGAGGGGCTTGGGCGAGCAGTACTTC. This translates into CASSLGGRGLGEQYF.